These 19 T cell receptor beta chains originate from one sample sequenced in a study of cytomegalovirus exposure and HLA in healthy donors. Primers for the PCR totalled 60 Vbeta and 13 Jbeta. Clones were read by immunoSEQ multiplex PCR, and TCRdb kept only the in-frame ones, dropping some. The sample holds 150,000 to 200,000 clones, 79% seen once. The sequencing input was PBMCs. Every receptor here comes from a woman aged 25 to 45 in good health and CMV-seropositive.

The chain joins TRBV4-1 to TRBJ1-5, with D possibly matching TRBD1 (5 bases). Trimming shortened V by 3 bases and J by 6 bases, and 15 bases separated the two germline ends. Germline V gene lookup returns CDR1 MGHRA and CDR2 YSYEKL. The CDR3 loop spans 15 amino acids. CDR3 in DNA: TGCGCCAGCAGCCAGGAGTGGCAGGGTGGTCAGCCCCAGCATTTT. As protein: CASSQEWQGGQPQHF.

The rearrangement links TRBV4-1 to TRBJ1-5, with D possibly matching TRBD1 (5 bases). The CDR3 contains 17 residues. Germline CDR1 MGHRA, CDR2 YSYEKL. V was shortened by 0 bases and J by 2 bases, with 14 bases between the two germline ends. CDR3 DNA: TGCGCCAGCAGCCAAGATCTGGGGCCAAGGGGCAATCAGCCCCAGCATTTT. Its translation is CASSQDLGPRGNQPQHF.

V usage is TRBV11-2 and J usage is TRBJ1-2; TRBD1 matches at 11 bases. The J segment lost 5 bases and the V segment lost 2 bases, leaving 10 bases of the junction unmatched. This CDR3 spans 17 amino acids. Germline V gives CDR1 SGHAT, CDR2 FQNNGV. This CDR3 is CASSLRGDGQGAYGYTF. CDR3 nucleotides: TGTGCCAGCAGCTTAAGGGGAGACGGACAGGGGGCTTATGGCTACACCTTC.

V gene TRBV6-1 combines with J gene TRBJ1-5; 8 bases are a match to TRBD1. The germline gives CDR1 MNHNS, CDR2 SASEGT. This CDR3 contains 14 residues. V was pared by 5 bases and J by 5 bases, with 5 bases of the junction left unmatched. CDR3 sequence reads: CASSKWTGHQPQHF. CDR3 sequence (DNA): TGTGCCAGCAGTAAATGGACAGGGCATCAGCCCCAGCATTTT.

The chain couples TRBV7-9 to TRBJ1-2; the match to TRBD1 covers 7 bases. CDR1 is SEHNR and CDR2 is FQNEAQ in the germline V gene (reference sequence). This CDR3 has 14 amino acids. With V trimmed by 5 bases and J by 1 base, 4 bases remained unmatched. The DNA for the CDR3 is TGTGCCAGCAGCCGGGGACAGAATAACTATGGCTACACCTTC. It is translated as CASSRGQNNYGYTF.

The genes are TRBV7-6 and TRBJ2-5; 8 bases match TRBD2. The length of the CDR3 is 18 residues. Germline lookup yields CDR1 SGHVS and CDR2 FNYEAQ. Trimming cost V 5 bases and J 4 bases; bases outside gene matches: 18. The CDR3 spells CASSQYGGNSGMAETQYF. DNA of the CDR3: TGTGCCAGCAGCCAATACGGGGGCAATAGCGGGATGGCAGAGACCCAGTACTTC.

This chain links TRBV5-6 with TRBJ1-3, with D uncertain. The CDR3 contains 17 residues. Germline V gene data show CDR1 as SGHDT and CDR2 as YYEEEE. Trimming shortened V by 0 bases and J by 0 bases, and 13 bases separated the two germline ends. The CDR3 loop is CASSLDRSRYSGNTIYF. The CDR3 DNA reads TGTGCCAGCAGCTTGGACAGAAGTAGATACTCTGGAAACACCATATATTTT. The whole variable domain, remainder taken from reference TRBV5-6 and TRBJ1-3, is DAGVTQSPTHLIKTRGQQVTLRCSPKSGHDTVSWYQQALGQGPQFIFQYYEEEERQRGNFPDRFSGHQFPNYSSELNVNALLLGDSALYLCASSLDRSRYSGNTIYFGEGSWLTVV.

This clone was counted only a few times. CDR3 in amino acids: CAISVTSGSYNEQFF. The CDR3 nucleotides read TGTGCCATCAGTGTTACTAGCGGATCCTACAATGAGCAGTTCTTC. The V call is TRBV10-3, the J call TRBJ2-1, with 8 nucleotides matching TRBD2. Germline trimming cut 4 bases from V and 1 base from J; bases unmatched to any gene: 3. The CDR3 is 15 amino acids. CDR1 ENHRY and CDR2 SYGVKD come from the germline V gene.

This chain joins TRBV6-5 and TRBJ2-5; weak D call: TRBD2 (5 bases). The CDR3 is 13 amino acids. The germline V gene has CDR1 MNHEY and CDR2 SVGAGI. V shed 6 bases and J shed 7 bases, with 15 bases lying between them. CDR3 loop: CASSTEGVLTQYF. CDR3 nucleotides: TGTGCCAGCAGCACCGAGGGAGTACTGACCCAGTACTTC.

The rearrangement links TRBV7-9 to TRBJ2-7; perhaps TRBD1 as D (6 bases). The CDR3 sequence is 13 residues long. Trimming stripped 4 bases from V and 3 bases from J, with 10 bases between. Looked up from germline, CDR1 is SEHNR and CDR2 is FQNEAQ (reference sequence). CDR3 DNA sequence: TGTGCCAGCAGCTCTGAGGACAGCTACGAGCAGTACTTC. Encoded protein: CASSSEDSYEQYF.

The chain couples TRBV6-4 to TRBJ1-2; 7 bases are shared with TRBD1. The CDR3 extends over 14 amino acids. The ends lost 3 bases at V and 5 bases at J; junction bases unmatched: 6. Germline V gene data show CDR1 as MRHNA and CDR2 as SNTAGT. The CDR3 here is CASSESAGGYGYTF. CDR3 coding DNA: TGTGCCAGCAGTGAATCCGCAGGGGGTTATGGCTACACCTTC.

In its sample, this clone was seen a few times. CDR3 protein: CASSLRSRTGDGYTF. CDR3 DNA sequence: TGTGCCAGCAGCTTACGGTCTCGGACAGGGGATGGCTACACCTTC. The chain carries TRBV11-2 and TRBJ1-2; TRBD1 matches at 9 bases. Germline lookup yields CDR1 SGHAT and CDR2 FQNNGV. V lost 2 bases and J lost 6; bases outside the gene matches: 7. This CDR3 has 15 amino acids. The full variable domain, completed using reference TRBV11-2 and TRBJ1-2, is EAGVAQSPRYKIIEKRQSVAFWCNPISGHATLYWYQQILGQGPKLLIQFQNNGVVDDSQLPKDRFSAERLKGVDSTLKIQPAKLEDSAVYLCASSLRSRTGDGYTFGSGTRLTVV.

The chain employs TRBV7-9 and TRBJ2-1; 8 nucleotides align to TRBD1. V gave up 4 bases and J gave up 2 bases; unmatched junction bases: 7. Germline CDR1 is SEHNR and CDR2 is FQNEAQ (reference sequence). There are 16 residues in the CDR3. For the CDR3, the DNA is TGTGCCAGCAGCTCCCAGGGGGCGGGAACCTACAATGAGCAGTTCTTC. This gives the protein CASSSQGAGTYNEQFF.

The CDR3 protein is CASSQGFNQPQHF. The CDR3 nucleotides read TGTGCCAGCAGTCAGGGATTCAATCAGCCCCAGCATTTT. This rearrangement joins TRBV28 to TRBJ1-5, with D possibly being TRBD1 (5 bases). In germline, CDR1 is MDHEN, CDR2 SYDVKM. Trimming left V 5 bases short and J 3 bases short, with 8 bases between. The CDR3 loop spans 13 amino acids. Filled out from reference TRBV28 and TRBJ1-5, the complete variable domain reads DVKVTQSSRYLVKRTGEKVFLECVQDMDHENMFWYRQDPGLGLRLIYFSYDVKMKEKGDIPEGYSVSREKKERFSLILESASTNQTSMYLCASSQGFNQPQHFGDGTRLSIL.

The chain couples TRBV6-6 to TRBJ1-1, with D unresolved. The length of the CDR3 is 15 residues. CDR1 is MNHNY, CDR2 SVGAGI, per germline (reference sequence). V was cut by 0 bases and J by 0 bases, with 8 bases left in between. The CDR3 nucleotides read TGTGCCAGCAGTTACTCCAGTGATCTGAACACTGAAGCTTTCTTT. Its protein product is CASSYSSDLNTEAFF.

This chain joins TRBV11-2 and TRBJ1-2; D possibly corresponds to TRBD1 (5 bases). Per the germline V gene, CDR1 is SGHAT and CDR2 is FQNNGV. The CDR3 is 12 residues long. V was clipped by 3 bases and J by 4 bases, with 6 bases between them. The CDR3 region is CASSFQGYGYTF. In DNA form, the CDR3 reads TGTGCCAGCAGCTTCCAGGGCTATGGCTACACCTTC.

This clone came up a few times. V gene TRBV4-3 combines with J gene TRBJ2-3; 10 positions agree with TRBD2. CDR1 is LGHNA, CDR2 YSLEER, per germline. J gave up 5 bases and V 0 bases, and 5 bases lay outside the gene matches. The CDR3 runs to 16 residues. The CDR3 DNA sequence: TGCGCCAGCAGCCAAGATCTGGCTAGCGGGGGAGATACGCAGTATTTT. Residues: CASSQDLASGGDTQYF.

This CDR3 reads CASSPRPGQAEGYTF. In DNA form, the CDR3 reads TGTGCCAGTAGCCCTAGGCCGGGACAGGCCGAAGGCTACACCTTC. This chain connects TRBV19 to TRBJ1-2, with 8 positions matching TRBD1. This CDR3 is 15 amino acids long. Trimming took 6 bases from V and 8 from J; bases not matched to a gene: 14. Germline CDR1 reads LNHDA; CDR2 reads SQIVND (reference sequence).

The chain links TRBV29-1 to TRBJ2-3; D might be TRBD2 (5 bases). Trimming took off 5 bases at V and 11 bases at J, with 20 bases between the two ends. CDR1 SQVTM and CDR2 ANQGSEA come from the germline V gene. The CDR3 is 13 residues long. CDR3 protein: CSVPLGAGSVQYF. CDR3 coding DNA: TGCAGCGTTCCCCTCGGCGCGGGTTCAGTGCAGTATTTT.